This T cell receptor (beta chain) emerged from a study of human T cells and chemical hapten exposure. Findings of the study overall: There was no change with DPC sensitization in TCRs above 1 in 1000 frequency. Expanded TCRs showed more large CDR3 clusters than pre-sensitization or healthy control sets.

From the RACE reads, TCRdb called clonotypes with MiXCR, one entry per CDR3 protein. Seen here are around 200,000 distinct CDR3 sequences, around 23% observed once, and the top ten hold around 2.5%. Turning to this clonotype: Its antigen is not identified.

Time point: patch test 3, about 24 weeks after DPC sensitization. The treatment here: therapeutic diphenylcyclopropenone sensitization with weekly scalp DPC. Blood collection happened ahead of applying each patch test. Patients had alopecia, were aged 18 to 70, and were not pregnant. The CDR3 contains 17 residues. Germline CDR1 and CDR2: SGHTA and FQGNSA. Trimming took 1 base from V and 8 from J; bases not matched to a gene: 15. The rearrangement uses TRBV7-2 and TRBJ1-1; 8 nucleotides match TRBD1. This clonotype originated in a woman aged 40 to 49 with alopecia areata. Some clones in this sample may be carry-over from other donors' samples. The sequencing used whole blood, collected in connection with sensitization to the hapten diphenylcyclopropenone (DPC). The CDR3 region has the DNA TGTGCCAGCAGCTTAGAGGTGCGTGACAGGGGCCCCAAGGAAGCTTTCTTT. Protein product: CASSLEVRDRGPKEAFF. Together with reference TRBV7-2 and TRBJ1-1, the CDR3 gives the full variable domain: GAGVSQSPSNKVTEKGKDVELRCDPISGHTALYWYRQSLGQGLEFLIYFQGNSAPDKSGLPSDRFSAERTGGSVSTLTIQRTQQEDSAVYLCASSLEVRDRGPKEAFFGQGTRLTVV.